This T cell receptor (beta chain) stems from a study of blood T cell repertoires in COVID-19 (dated by TCRdb to the early 2020s). A note on the overall study: Samples from collaborators originated in the United States, Italy and Spain and spanned both the acute and convalescent phases of COVID-19. The prospective study material was composed of cDNA or gDNA derived from T cells, B-cell-depleted T cells, or PBMCs. Subjects who had been exposed to COVID-19, were actively infected with it, or had recovered from it provided the deeply sampled blood TCRbeta repertoires that made up the dataset. The repertoires were made available in a free public database intended to serve as a resource for research on the immune response to SARS-CoV-2. The samples were drawn from the first 160 participants of the ongoing ImmuneRACE study and from 1,254 subjects provided by 6 global collaborators. Nearly every sample came with metadata listing a de-identified subject ID, COVID-19 status, age in years and sex. Where available, HLA class I and class II types were taken from metadata supplied by the sample provider and were not determined by assay-based typing. Overall study outcomes, separate from this receptor: How much clinical and demographic metadata was included differed by source and by participant, and the metadata was provided uncurated.

Taken from the germline V gene, the CDR1 and CDR2 loops are SGHAT and FQNNGV. Trimming costs V 5 bases and J 6 bases, and their ends lie 14 bases apart. From cysteine to phenylalanine, the CDR3 is 14 amino acids long. Solely the CDR3 DNA is kept, with 42 bases framed from the first base. TCRbeta CDR3 regions were amplified from genomic DNA using the immunoSEQ Assay, a bias-controlled multiplex PCR. For the original study's pipeline: Nucleated cell counts per sample were estimated from amplification of reference gene primers within the assay. To quantify the absolute abundance of each unique TCRbeta CDR3 rearrangement, sequence reads were collapsed and filtered. For each sample, productive Simpson clonality was calculated as the square root of Simpson's diversity index over productive rearrangements. In its TCRdb copy, this immuneACCESS table keeps in-frame sequences only and misses some clones. Where compared with another copy, unresolved V genes explain less than half of these, and the others have no known cause. From that table come the V and J calls and clone size; the DNA was used to work out D and trimming. This sample gives about 480,000 clones in total; roughly 87% of them show up just once. Jointly, the top ten make up 0.8% to 0.9% of the sample.

Notes on this clone: Its antigen remains undetermined. The sample holds no much larger clone one base away, and base qualities are not on file.

One collaborating source in Seattle enrolled patients during active infection and followed them longitudinally through the course of disease. The collaborating institutions used their own protocols to collect whole blood in K2EDTA tubes. For TCRbeta analysis, collaborator samples were shipped as frozen whole blood, as isolated PBMCs, or as DNA extracted from either sample type. The chain was built from TRBV11-2 and TRBJ2-1; a confident D gene designation cannot be given. The sample was peripheral blood. The TCR was taken from a man in his late teens or twenties with COVID-19, enrolled during active disease. The CDR3 in this case is CASSPLSLTNEQFF. The DNA is TGTGCCAGCAGCCCCCTGAGTTTAACCAATGAGCAGTTCTTC.